This is a list of T cell receptor beta chains from one sample in a study of cytotoxic CD8 clonotypes in ibrutinib-treated CLL. Using immunoSEQ multiplex PCR, the repertoire was profiled, and TCRdb retains in-frame clones only, with some absent. The repertoire holds 150,000 or so clones, with approximately 80% as singletons. This specimen consisted of PBMCs, obtained after 36 months of ibrutinib treatment. The receptors stem from a human donor with chronic lymphocytic leukemia. CDR3s include the opening cysteine and the closing phenylalanine or tryptophan. D genes are given only for firm matches. Only some rows state a clone size, as once, few, many or a class for expanded clones.

V gene: TRBV5-1; clone size: NA; CDR3 length: 15; D gene: NA; J gene: TRBJ1-4; CDR3 protein: CASSSLPGTNEKLFF; CDR3 DNA: TGCGCCAGCAGCTCACTACCGGGAACTAATGAAAAACTGTTTTTT
V gene: TRBV7-9; clone size: NA; CDR3 length: 14; D gene: NA; J gene: TRBJ1-2; CDR3 protein: CASSLEGGTLGYTF; CDR3 DNA: TGTGCCAGCAGCTTAGAAGGAGGGACTCTCGGCTACACCTTC
V gene: TRBV29-1; clone size: NA; CDR3 length: 14; D gene: TRBD1; J gene: TRBJ1-2; CDR3 protein: CSVAGTGGTRGYTF; CDR3 DNA: TGCAGCGTGGCCGGGACAGGGGGAACTCGTGGCTACACCTTC
V gene: TRBV4-1; clone size: few; CDR3 length: 18; D gene: NA; J gene: TRBJ2-1; CDR3 protein: CASSRLVTDSRSYNEQFF; CDR3 DNA: TGCGCCAGCAGCCGACTAGTGACCGATAGTAGGTCCTACAATGAGCAGTTCTTC
V gene: TRBV5-1; clone size: few; CDR3 length: 15; D gene: TRBD2; J gene: TRBJ2-5; CDR3 protein: CASSLAAGGPTAQYF; CDR3 DNA: TGCGCCAGCAGCTTGGCAGCGGGGGGACCGACTGCCCAGTACTTC
V gene: TRBV5-1; clone size: NA; CDR3 length: 16; D gene: NA; J gene: TRBJ2-4; CDR3 protein: CASSLGAGMAKNIQYF; CDR3 DNA: TGCGCCAGCAGCTTGGGGGCAGGGATGGCCAAAAACATTCAGTACTTC
V gene: TRBV29-1; clone size: NA; CDR3 length: 12; D gene: NA; J gene: TRBJ1-2; CDR3 protein: CSVVWDGVGYTF; CDR3 DNA: TGCAGCGTTGTTTGGGACGGCGTTGGCTACACCTTC
V gene: TRBV12-5; clone size: NA; CDR3 length: 15; D gene: TRBD2; J gene: TRBJ2-7; CDR3 protein: CASGWTSGGAYEQYF; CDR3 DNA: TGTGCTAGTGGTTGGACTAGCGGGGGAGCCTACGAGCAGTACTTC
V gene: TRBV5-1; clone size: few; CDR3 length: 16; D gene: NA; J gene: TRBJ2-5; CDR3 protein: CASSLGWGAGDETQYF; CDR3 DNA: TGCGCCAGCAGCTTGGGCTGGGGGGCAGGGGATGAGACCCAGTACTTC
V gene: TRBV27; clone size: NA; CDR3 length: 15; D gene: TRBD2; J gene: TRBJ2-3; CDR3 protein: CASPILAGGWDTQYF; CDR3 DNA: TGTGCCAGCCCAATACTAGCGGGTGGGTGGGATACGCAGTATTTT
V gene: TRBV10-3; clone size: few; CDR3 length: 16; D gene: TRBD2; J gene: TRBJ2-7; CDR3 protein: CAISGLTSGPNEEQYF; CDR3 DNA: TGTGCCATCAGTGGACTGACTAGCGGGCCTAATGAAGAGCAGTACTTC
V gene: TRBV6-1; clone size: NA; CDR3 length: 16; D gene: NA; J gene: TRBJ1-6; CDR3 protein: CASSDQPGSYNSPLHF; CDR3 DNA: TGTGCCAGCAGTGACCAGCCGGGCTCCTATAATTCACCCCTCCACTTT
V gene: TRBV14; clone size: NA; CDR3 length: 18; D gene: NA; J gene: TRBJ1-2; CDR3 protein: CASSQTFAPQESNYGYTF; CDR3 DNA: TGTGCCAGCAGCCAAACCTTCGCCCCACAGGAGTCTAACTATGGCTACACCTTC
V gene: TRBV5-1; clone size: few; CDR3 length: 21; D gene: TRBD2; J gene: TRBJ2-1; CDR3 protein: CASSWGRELRTSGGSYIEQFF; CDR3 DNA: TGCGCCAGCAGCTGGGGCAGGGAACTGCGGACTAGCGGGGGCTCCTACATTGAGCAGTTCTTC
V gene: TRBV7-8; clone size: NA; CDR3 length: 14; D gene: NA; J gene: TRBJ2-7; CDR3 protein: CASSLGQVSYEQYF; CDR3 DNA: TGTGCCAGCAGCTTAGGACAGGTCTCCTACGAGCAGTACTTC
V gene: TRBV2; clone size: NA; CDR3 length: 15; D gene: NA; J gene: TRBJ1-5; CDR3 protein: CASTIGQNSNQPQHF; CDR3 DNA: TGTGCCAGCACCATTGGACAGAATAGCAATCAGCCCCAGCATTTT
V gene: TRBV30; clone size: NA; CDR3 length: 13; D gene: NA; J gene: TRBJ1-2; CDR3 protein: CAWSASSVGGYTF; CDR3 DNA: TGTGCCTGGAGTGCTTCCTCCGTGGGGGGCTACACCTTC
V gene: TRBV6-6; clone size: many; CDR3 length: 14; D gene: TRBD1; J gene: TRBJ1-6; CDR3 protein: CASNSGTGNSPLHF; CDR3 DNA: TGTGCCAGCAACTCCGGGACAGGGAATTCACCCCTCCACTTT
V gene: TRBV7-9; clone size: NA; CDR3 length: 14; D gene: NA; J gene: TRBJ1-2; CDR3 protein: CASSLFRDSGGYTF; CDR3 DNA: TGTGCCAGCAGCTTATTCAGGGATTCTGGCGGCTACACCTTC
V gene: TRBV18; clone size: NA; CDR3 length: 15; D gene: TRBD1; J gene: TRBJ2-7; CDR3 protein: CASTSGTGAAYEQYF; CDR3 DNA: TGTGCCAGCACCTCTGGGACAGGGGCGGCCTACGAGCAGTACTTC
V gene: TRBV7-9; clone size: once; CDR3 length: 12; D gene: NA; J gene: TRBJ2-7; CDR3 protein: CASSLSLYEQYF; CDR3 DNA: TGTGCCAGCAGCTTAAGCCTCTACGAGCAGTACTTC
V gene: TRBV5-1; clone size: NA; CDR3 length: 13; D gene: NA; J gene: TRBJ2-7; CDR3 protein: CASRNIRGGEQYF; CDR3 DNA: TGCGCCAGCAGAAATATCAGGGGTGGTGAGCAGTACTTC
V gene: TRBV28; clone size: once; CDR3 length: 14; D gene: TRBD1; J gene: TRBJ2-7; CDR3 protein: CASRRTGSPYEQYF; CDR3 DNA: TGTGCCAGCAGGAGGACAGGTTCCCCCTACGAGCAGTACTTC
V gene: TRBV18; clone size: NA; CDR3 length: 14; D gene: NA; J gene: TRBJ1-5; CDR3 protein: CASSPQNSNQPQHF; CDR3 DNA: TGTGCCAGCTCACCACAGAATAGCAATCAGCCCCAGCATTTT
V gene: TRBV5-1; clone size: NA; CDR3 length: 17; D gene: NA; J gene: TRBJ1-5; CDR3 protein: CASSLEPAGYSNQPQHF; CDR3 DNA: TGCGCCAGCAGCTTGGAACCGGCAGGGTATAGCAATCAGCCCCAGCATTTT
V gene: TRBV28; clone size: NA; CDR3 length: 19; D gene: TRBD1; J gene: TRBJ1-1; CDR3 protein: CASSFWGFRDRDRNTEAFF; CDR3 DNA: TGTGCCAGCAGTTTCTGGGGGTTCCGGGACAGGGATAGGAACACTGAAGCTTTCTTT